What follows is one T cell receptor beta chain and its context. Antigen: not known. The data were obtained in a study of T cells in Graves' hyperthyroidism and ophthalmopathy. Whole-study results and caveats: The model predicted ophthalmopathy a median around six months before onset. Blood samples included most of the expanded thyroid clonotypes exceeding 0.001.

The V gene's germline CDR1 is MNHNS and CDR2 SASEGT. The CDR3 loop spans 12 amino acids. The ends were cut back, 2 bases at V and 3 bases at J, with 2 bases in the middle. Amplification of TCR beta CDR3 regions was performed using RNA transcripts as template. Carried out on the TCR CDR3, a first-round RT-PCR used the HTBI primer set. TCRdb re-derived calls from the multiplex PCR reads in MiXCR, one entry per CDR3 protein. The sample includes 350,000 or so distinct CDR3 sequences, roughly 20% of them seen just once. V gene TRBV6-1 combines with J gene TRBJ1-3; no definite D call. Sequencing input: blood. The receptor was isolated from a woman aged 45-65 years with Graves' hyperthyroidism. For the CDR3, the DNA is TGTGCCAGCAGTGAAAGTGGAAACACCATATATTTT. This codes for CASSESGNTIYF.